These 11 T cell receptor beta chains came from one sample sequenced in a study of blood T cells in healthy people across ages. Together with a sample-barcoded 5' primer, a J-beta primer mix was included in a second PCR lasting about 6 to 11 cycles. Using its own MiXCR run on the 5' RACE reads, TCRdb lists one record per CDR3 protein. This table has about 1 million distinct CDR3 sequences, under 45% appearing once. Material for sequencing was blood. These receptor sequences come from a woman aged 55-69 years in good health.

The chain employs TRBV4-1 and TRBJ1-4, with TRBD1 matching over 7 bases. This CDR3 is built from 15 residues. CDR1 is MGHRA, CDR2 YSYEKL, per germline. The V gene end was trimmed by 4 bases and the J gene end by 2 bases; junction bases not matched to a gene: 4. This CDR3 reads CASSPLRGTNEKLFF. The CDR3 nucleotides read TGCGCCAGCAGCCCCCTCAGGGGGACTAATGAAAAACTGTTTTTT.

The V call is TRBV12-3 or TRBV12-4, the J call TRBJ2-1; the D gene could be TRBD1 or TRBD2 (6 bases each). The length of the CDR3 is 16 residues. V lost 2 bases to trimming and J lost 9 bases, with 20 bases between them. The CDR3 is CASSLRGANTLFEQFF. The CDR3 DNA follows: TGTGCCAGCAGTTTAAGGGGGGCAAATACACTATTTGAGCAGTTCTTC.

This rearrangement joins TRBV6-2 or TRBV6-3 to TRBJ2-7; tentatively, D is TRBD1 or TRBD2 (5 bases each). The CDR3 contains 14 residues. The V end was cut by 6 bases, the J end by 6 bases, with 18 bases between. The V gene's germline CDR1 is MNHEY and CDR2 SVGEGT. CDR3 amino acids: CASRFRDGVGEQYF. In DNA, the CDR3 is TGTGCCAGCAGATTCCGGGACGGGGTAGGCGAGCAGTACTTC.

This sequence joins TRBV12-3 or TRBV12-4 and TRBJ2-3, with 10 bases fitting TRBD2. V dropped 6 bases and J dropped 5; count of bases not matched to a gene: 5. The CDR3 is made up of 14 amino acids. The CDR3 protein is CASRLAGEGDTQYF. The CDR3 coding sequence is TGTGCCAGCAGGCTAGCGGGAGAAGGAGATACGCAGTATTTT.

The chain employs TRBV27 and TRBJ2-7; the match to TRBD1 covers 8 bases. Trimming cost V 11 bases and J 3 bases; bases outside gene matches: 3. CDR1 is MNHEY, CDR2 SMNVEV, per germline (reference sequence). This CDR3 is 11 amino acids long. In DNA, the CDR3 is TGTGCCCGAACAGGGGGCTACGAGCAGTACTTC. It specifies CARTGGYEQYF.

The chain joins TRBV15 to TRBJ2-7; D unresolved. Trimming took 6 bases from V and 0 from J, leaving 9 bases between them. Per the germline V gene, CDR1 is LNHNV and CDR2 is YYDKDF (reference sequence). This CDR3 region has 13 residues. DNA of the CDR3: TGTGCCACCAGTTTAGGCAGCTCCTACGAGCAGTACTTC. Translation gives CATSLGSSYEQYF.

This chain uses TRBV6-5 with TRBJ2-5; 10 nucleotides line up with TRBD2. CDR1 is MNHEY, CDR2 SVGAGI, per germline. Unmatched junction bases numbered 19, after V lost 0 bases and J lost 9 bases. CDR3 length: 19 amino acids. The CDR3 coding sequence is TGTGCCAGCAGTTACTCTTCCACCAGCGGGGGGGGCGGGAGGTCTTCCCAGTACTTC. This gives the protein CASSYSSTSGGGGRSSQYF.

The rearrangement joins TRBV7-9 to TRBJ1-2; D not certain. CDR1 is SEHNR and CDR2 is FQNEAQ in the germline V gene (reference sequence). The CDR3 consists of 12 residues. Trimming removed 5 bases from V and 5 bases from J, with 9 bases in between. The CDR3 DNA sequence: TGTGCCAGCAGCCCTTTGGAATATGGCTACACCTTC. This sequence encodes CASSPLEYGYTF.

This clonotype occurred a few times. The J gene is TRBJ1-2, the V gene TRBV9; D remains unclear. CDR3 length: 11 amino acids. V lost 7 bases to trimming and J lost 6 bases, with 10 bases between them. The V gene's germline CDR1 is SGDLS and CDR2 YYNGEE. In DNA form, the CDR3 reads TGTGCCAGCCGGACGGCGGATGGCTACACCTTC. Its protein is CASRTADGYTF.

This clonotype occurred once. A single base separates this from a much larger clone, so it may be a read error. The chain couples TRBV29-1 to TRBJ2-7; D is perhaps TRBD2 (6 bases). The CDR3 extends over 16 amino acids. Looked up from germline, CDR1 is SQVTM and CDR2 is ANQGSEA. V was pared by 4 bases and J by 2 bases, with 21 bases between. The DNA for the CDR3 is TGCAGCGTTGTGGGTCAGGATATGAGGAGGGCCTACGAGCAGTACTTC. Translating it yields CSVVGQDMRRAYEQYF.

This chain uses TRBV5-1 with TRBJ2-5; unclear D gene. The CDR3 has 12 residues. CDR1 and CDR2 (germline): SGHRS, YFSETQ. The ends were cut back, 4 bases at V and 5 bases at J, with 9 bases in the middle. CDR3 nucleotide sequence: TGCGCCAGCAGCAGGGCAAAGGAGACCCAGTACTTC. Residues: CASSRAKETQYF.